This T cell receptor beta chain was identified during a study of T cell responses to AZD1222 COVID-19 vaccine. The repertoire was sequenced with immunoSEQ multiplex PCR; TCRdb's copy has only in-frame clones and lacks some. The sample lists about 120,000 clones; 88% were seen once. Sample: peripheral blood, taken on day 0 of AZD1222 vaccination. The receptor was derived from an adult in good health.

For the CDR3, the DNA is TGTGCCAGCAGAGACAAAATGGTAGCGGACAATGAGCAGTTCTTC. Its protein product is CASRDKMVADNEQFF. The genes are TRBV3-1 (or the pseudogene TRBV3-2) and TRBJ2-1, with a tentative D call TRBD2 (6 bases). CDR1 and CDR2 (germline): LGHDT, YNNKEL (reference sequence). This CDR3 is built from 15 residues. V shed 6 bases and J shed 5 bases, with 17 bases lying between them.